This is a list of T cell receptor beta chains from one sample in a study of T cell repertoires in cytomegalovirus infection. TCRdb re-called the reads with MiXCR, one entry per CDR3 protein. The sample includes just under 550,000 distinct CDR3 sequences, around a quarter of them seen just once. Sequenced input: PBMCs. The receptors were gathered from a human donor in good health (CMV status not recorded). Some clones in this sample may be carry-over from other donors' samples. CDR3s include the opening cysteine and the closing phenylalanine or tryptophan. D genes are given only for firm matches. Size is omitted from some rows. Given values are once, few, many or a class for expanded clones.

TRBD2,TRBJ2-1,few,15,TRBV12-3/TRBV12-4,CASSALLAGGIEQFF,TGTGCCAGCAGTGCGTTACTAGCGGGCGGTATTGAGCAGTTCTTC
NA,TRBJ2-7,few,12,TRBV20-1,CSASGKFYEQYF,TGCAGTGCTAGCGGGAAATTCTACGAGCAGTACTTC
NA,TRBJ1-1,few,14,TRBV6-2/TRBV6-3,CASITPGGNTEAFF,TGTGCCAGCATTACCCCCGGGGGGAACACTGAAGCTTTCTTT
TRBD1,TRBJ2-2,NA,15,TRBV4-3,CASSQDRGSTGELFF,TGCGCCAGCAGCCAAGACAGGGGGAGCACCGGGGAGCTGTTTTTT
NA,TRBJ1-2,few,19,TRBV14,CASSQDLVGFPEPNYGYTF,TGTGCCAGCAGCCAAGATCTTGTGGGCTTTCCCGAACCTAACTATGGCTACACCTTC
NA,TRBJ2-1,many,14,TRBV7-2,CASSSAGRIREQFF,TGTGCCAGCAGCTCAGCGGGCCGCATCCGTGAGCAGTTCTTC
NA,TRBJ2-1,few,14,TRBV29-1,CSVLWLTDFREQFF,TGCAGCGTTTTATGGCTAACGGACTTCCGTGAGCAGTTCTTC
TRBD1,TRBJ2-7,many,12,TRBV20-1,CSGKRGPYEQYF,TGCAGTGGTAAGAGGGGGCCCTACGAGCAGTACTTC
NA,TRBJ1-2,NA,15,TRBV4-1,CASSPYPGIGEGYTF,TGCGCCAGCAGCCCATACCCCGGCATCGGGGAGGGCTACACCTTC
TRBD1,TRBJ2-3,few,16,TRBV27,CASSLDRGWGTDTQYF,TGTGCCAGCAGTCTAGACAGGGGATGGGGCACAGATACGCAGTATTTT
NA,TRBJ2-1,NA,16,TRBV6-1,CASSSGGLLSYNEQFF,TGTGCCAGCAGTTCGGGCGGGCTTTTGTCCTACAATGAGCAGTTCTTC
TRBD1,TRBJ2-7,NA,16,TRBV11-2,CASSPTRGQPKAEQYF,TGTGCCAGCAGCCCCACTCGGGGACAGCCTAAGGCCGAGCAGTACTTC
TRBD1,TRBJ2-7,NA,15,TRBV24-1,CATRYRGPSAYEQYF,TGTGCCACCAGGTACAGGGGGCCCTCCGCCTACGAGCAGTACTTC
NA,TRBJ2-7,few,11,TRBV4-1,CASKDSYEQYF,TGCGCCAGCAAGGACAGCTACGAGCAGTACTTC
TRBD1,TRBJ2-1,NA,17,TRBV14,CASSQDSPWDRYNEQFF,TGTGCCAGCAGCCAAGACAGTCCCTGGGACAGATACAATGAGCAGTTCTTC